This TCR beta chain was documented in a study of naive and memory T cell subsets. Comment on this clonotype: Its cognate antigen is unknown. At one of its ends the junction is not consistent with the germline gene, which may arise from a read error.

Noted treatment: skin biopsy from PPD injection site in Mantoux-positive individual. The library had UMIs added by 3' ligation of an oligonucleotide to TCR cDNA. Per germline, CDR1 MNHNS and CDR2 SASEGT. There are 15 residues in the CDR3. Amplification of ligated cDNA took four PCR rounds with SP2 and nested alpha and beta constant primers. TCRdb re-derived calls from the UMI-ligation and nested PCR reads in MiXCR, one entry per CDR3 protein. This repertoire shows more than 30,000 distinct CDR3 sequences, around 10% found once; its top ten account for about 4%. Broader study findings: Higher TCR numbers at tuberculin sites reflect T cell infiltration, per interpretation.

The chain employs TRBV6-1 and TRBJ2-4, with 7 bases that match TRBD2. Here the sequenced sample was skin, taken from a tuberculin skin test site. The receptor was isolated from an adult in good health. The CDR3 nucleotides read TGTGCCTGCAGTGAGGGAGGGATCAGAGGAAACATTCAGTACTTC. This translates into CACSEGGIRGNIQYF.